One sample yielded the 22 T cell receptor beta chains listed below, sequenced in a study of Graves' ophthalmopathy and Graves' hyperthyroidism. Amplified material comprised TCR beta CDR3 regions derived from RNA transcripts. The first round was an RT-PCR with HTBI primers, and the second round was a multiplex PCR. From the multiplex PCR reads, TCRdb called clonotypes with MiXCR, one entry per CDR3 protein. The sample consists of around 660,000 distinct CDR3 sequences, roughly 41% of them appearing once. The sample was peripheral blood. Receptors were obtained from an adult man with Graves' ophthalmopathy.

This clonotype was found a few times. The rearrangement uses TRBV10-3 and TRBJ2-3, with D possibly being TRBD1 (6 bases). The CDR3 spans 15 residues. Germline CDR1 and CDR2: ENHRY and SYGVKD. V was shortened by 4 bases and J by 0 bases, with 11 bases between the two germline ends. This chain's CDR3 is CAISGTVISTDTQYF. DNA of the CDR3: TGTGCCATCAGTGGGACAGTGATTAGCACAGATACGCAGTATTTT.

Worth noting for this clonotype: A much bigger clone sits one base away, suggesting this may be a read error. The CDR3 does not end in the conserved phenylalanine or tryptophan, so this is likely a read error. J is TRBJ2-5 and V is TRBV7-9; a possible D gene is TRBD1 (5 bases). The germline V and J ends were trimmed by 2 bases and 5 bases, with 15 bases remaining between them. Germline CDR1 SEHNR, CDR2 FQNEAQ (reference sequence). The CDR3 is 15 residues long. The CDR3 DNA sequence: TGTGCCAGCAGCTTACAGGGTGGCCCGTGGGAGACCCAGTACTCC. Translation: CASSLQGGPWETQYS.

This clonotype appeared many times. CDR3 sequence (DNA): TGTGCCAGCAGTGATGCCTACGAGCAGTACTTC. Amino acid sequence: CASSDAYEQYF. This chain links TRBV2 with TRBJ2-7; D not certain. This CDR3 has 11 amino acids. The V gene lost 3 bases and the J gene lost 2 bases, with 2 bases spanning the gap. Germline CDR1 SNHLY, CDR2 FYNNEI.

This chain joins TRBV15 and TRBJ1-6, with 7 nucleotides matching TRBD1. CDR3 length equals 16 residues. The V segment lost 3 bases and the J segment 7 bases; nucleotides outside the gene matches: 9. Germline assignment: CDR1 LNHNV and CDR2 YYDKDF (reference sequence). CDR3 coding DNA: TGTGCCACCAGCAGCTTGGTGGGACAGAAAAATTCACCCCTCCACTTT. Protein product: CATSSLVGQKNSPLHF.

The V gene is TRBV25-1, the J gene TRBJ1-3; unclear D gene. The V end lost 2 bases, the J end lost 6 bases, and 8 bases lay between the germline ends. The CDR3 spans 13 residues. CDR1 is MGHDK, CDR2 SYGVNS, per germline. The CDR3 spells CASSEDTPNTIYF. The CDR3 coding sequence is TGTGCCAGCAGTGAAGACACTCCAAACACCATATATTTT.

The table lists this clonotype with many counts. The chain links TRBV10-3 to TRBJ1-2; 8 nucleotides match TRBD1. Germline lookup yields CDR1 ENHRY and CDR2 SYGVKD. The length of the CDR3 is 16 residues. V was clipped by 10 bases and J by 2 bases; unmatched bases: 15. The chain's CDR3 is CASSPTPGGTNYGYTF. CDR3 DNA sequence: TGTGCCAGCAGCCCCACTCCAGGGGGCACGAACTATGGCTACACCTTC.

The gene calls are TRBV9 and TRBJ2-7, with D uncertain. This CDR3 is 11 amino acids long. The germline V gene encodes CDR1 SGDLS and CDR2 YYNGEE. V was pared by 4 bases and J by 7 bases, with 9 bases between. In DNA form, the CDR3 reads TGTGCCAGCAGCCACGGAGCGGAGCAGTACTTC. Its translation is CASSHGAEQYF.

The table lists this clonotype with many counts. V is TRBV7-8 and J is TRBJ2-2, with 10 bases fitting TRBD2. Germline loops: CDR1 SGHVS, CDR2 FQNEAQ. V lost 4 bases, J lost 6 bases, and 14 bases stayed unmatched. CDR3 length equals 18 residues. The DNA for the CDR3 is TGTGCCAGCAGCTCCCAGAGCGGGGGGGGATACCTGCCCGGGGAGCTGTTTTTT. It yields the protein CASSSQSGGGYLPGELFF.

This clonotype occurred a few times. This rearrangement joins TRBV7-3 to TRBJ1-1, with a tentative D call TRBD1 (6 bases). There are 15 residues in the CDR3. Germline lookup yields CDR1 SGHTA and CDR2 FQGTGA. Trimming stripped 1 base from V and 3 bases from J, with 12 bases between. The CDR3 DNA reads as TGTGCCAGCAGCTTAAGAGGGGGTAGGGACACTGAAGCTTTCTTT. Encoded protein: CASSLRGGRDTEAFF.

On this clonotype: An end of the junction differs from the germline gene, which may be a read error. The chain is built from TRBV7-7 and TRBJ1-1; possible D gene TRBD1, 6 bases. CDR3 length: 14 amino acids. Germline-derived CDR1 and CDR2 are SSHAT and FNYEAQ (reference sequence). The CDR3, as DNA: TGTGCTAGCAGATCGGGACACCGGAACACTGAAGCTTTCTTT. This encodes CASRSGHRNTEAFF.

The chain employs TRBV9 and TRBJ1-2; 11 bases are shared with TRBD1. Germline values: CDR1 SGDLS, CDR2 YYNGEE. CDR3 size: 19 residues. J was trimmed by 7 bases and V by 4 bases; bases with no gene match: 21. The CDR3 reads CASSPRPPDRGLFSRGYTF. The CDR3 nucleotides read TGTGCCAGCAGCCCGCGCCCCCCGGACAGGGGGCTGTTCTCCCGTGGCTACACCTTC.

This chain connects TRBV2 to TRBJ1-5, with 8 positions matching TRBD1. J was trimmed by 2 bases and V by 10 bases; bases with no gene match: 7. The V gene's germline CDR1 is SNHLY and CDR2 FYNNEI. CDR3 size: 14 residues. The CDR3: CAIPGQAGNQPQHF. The DNA for the CDR3 is TGTGCCATCCCGGGACAGGCGGGCAATCAGCCCCAGCATTTT.

As regards this clonotype: A single base separates this from a much larger clone, so it may be a read error. The V and J genes are TRBV7-4 and TRBJ2-7; D might be TRBD1 or TRBD2, each matching 5 bases. The germline V gene has CDR1 SGHVT and CDR2 SQSDAQ. The CDR3 covers 15 residues. The CDR3 bases are TGCGCCAGCAGCTTGGGACGGTCCGACTCCTACGAGCAGTACTTC. Amino acid sequence: CASSLGRSDSYEQYF.

The chain is built from TRBV12-5 and TRBJ1-1; D is uncertain. V lost 1 base and J lost 4, with 4 bases in between. Germline V gives CDR1 LGHNT, CDR2 FRNRAP. There are 12 residues in the CDR3. The DNA of the CDR3 is TGTGCTAGTGGTTTGGGCACCACTGAAGCTTTCTTT. It encodes CASGLGTTEAFF.

The table lists this clonotype with many counts. The chain is built from TRBV20-1 and TRBJ1-2; D is unclear. V dropped 3 bases and J dropped 4 bases, with 9 bases sitting between them. The germline V gene encodes CDR1 DFQATT and CDR2 SNEGSKA (reference sequence). The CDR3 covers 12 residues. The CDR3 nucleotides are TGCAGTGCTAGTAACAGAAGCTATGGCTACACCTTC. Its protein product is CSASNRSYGYTF.

A few counts support this clonotype. As DNA, the CDR3 is TGTGCCAGCAGCTTGTCCGCCAGCGTCTATGGCTACACCTTC. Translation gives CASSLSASVYGYTF. V gene TRBV5-8 combines with J gene TRBJ1-2; D unresolved. Trimming pared 1 base from V and 4 bases from J, leaving 11 bases between. The CDR3 spans 14 residues. Per the germline V gene, CDR1 is SGHTS and CDR2 is YDEGEE.

For this clonotype: Just one base apart from a much larger clone, this may be a read error. The V call is TRBV6-6, the J call TRBJ1-4; D remains unclear. The germline gives CDR1 MNHNY, CDR2 SVGAGI (reference sequence). The CDR3 loop spans 15 amino acids. The CDR3 spells CAGSYTGKVDEKLFF. Written as DNA, the CDR3 is TGTGCCGGCAGTTACACGGGGAAGGTAGATGAAAAACTGTTTTTT.

The chain carries TRBV19 and TRBJ2-2, with D unclear. The CDR3 runs 15 residues. Trimming shortened V by 3 bases and J by 1 base, and 9 bases separated the two germline ends. Germline CDR1 LNHDA, CDR2 SQIVND (reference sequence). CDR3 sequence reads: CASSILFWNTGELFF. CDR3 DNA sequence: TGTGCCAGTAGTATCCTTTTTTGGAACACCGGGGAGCTGTTTTTT.

The chain joins TRBV3-1 to TRBJ2-7, with 13 bases fitting TRBD2. Germline V gene sequence: CDR1 LGHDT, CDR2 YNNKEL (reference sequence). V shed 0 bases and J 2 bases; nucleotides not matched to a gene: 4. The CDR3 spans 17 residues. CDR3 amino acids: CASSQDAGLAGTYEQYF. DNA of the CDR3: TGTGCCAGCAGCCAAGACGCGGGACTAGCGGGAACCTACGAGCAGTACTTC.

This rearrangement joins TRBV19 to TRBJ1-1; D is unclear. Per germline, CDR1 LNHDA and CDR2 SQIVND (reference sequence). This CDR3 is built from 14 residues. The V end was cut by 1 base, the J end by 4 bases, with 10 bases between. Here the CDR3 reads CASSIAPGGTEAFF. DNA of the CDR3: TGTGCCAGTAGTATAGCCCCAGGAGGCACTGAAGCTTTCTTT.

Many counts were recorded for this clonotype. This chain links TRBV19 with TRBJ1-5; possibly TRBD1 for D (5 bases). Trimming stripped 7 bases from V and 5 bases from J, with 24 bases between. Per the germline V gene, CDR1 is LNHDA and CDR2 is SQIVND (reference sequence). This CDR3 is 17 amino acids long. The CDR3 sequence is CASTPREGPHLYQPQHF. Here the CDR3 DNA reads TGTGCCAGTACGCCCCGGGAGGGGCCCCACCTTTATCAGCCCCAGCATTTT.

The table lists this clonotype with a few counts. The chain has TRBV4-1 and TRBJ1-2; D call uncertain. Germline V gives CDR1 MGHRA, CDR2 YSYEKL. The CDR3 runs to 16 residues. V lost 0 bases to trimming and J lost 0 bases, with 11 bases between them. The CDR3 nucleotides read TGCGCCAGCAGCCAAGAATTGGCAGCCTCTAACTATGGCTACACCTTC. This codes for CASSQELAASNYGYTF.